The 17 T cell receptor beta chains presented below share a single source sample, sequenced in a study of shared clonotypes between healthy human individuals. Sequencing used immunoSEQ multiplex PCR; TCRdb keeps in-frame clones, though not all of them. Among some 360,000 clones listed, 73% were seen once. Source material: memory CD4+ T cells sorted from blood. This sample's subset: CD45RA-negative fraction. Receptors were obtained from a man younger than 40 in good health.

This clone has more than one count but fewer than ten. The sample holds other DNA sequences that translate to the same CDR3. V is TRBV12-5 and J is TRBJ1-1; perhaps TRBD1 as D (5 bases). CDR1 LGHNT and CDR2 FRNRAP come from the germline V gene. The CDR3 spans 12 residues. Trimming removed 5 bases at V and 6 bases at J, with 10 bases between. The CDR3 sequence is CASGEQGSEAFF. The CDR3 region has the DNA TGTGCTAGTGGTGAGCAGGGTTCTGAAGCTTTCTTT. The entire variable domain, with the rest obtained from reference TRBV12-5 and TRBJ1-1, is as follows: DARVTQTPRHKVTEMGQEVTMRCQPILGHNTVFWYRQTMMQGLELLAYFRNRAPLDDSGMPKDRFSAEMPDATLATLKIQPSEPRDSAVYFCASGEQGSEAFFGQGTRLTVV.

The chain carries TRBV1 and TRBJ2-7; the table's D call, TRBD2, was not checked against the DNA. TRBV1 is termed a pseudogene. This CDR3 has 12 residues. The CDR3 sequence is CTSSGRVDEQYF. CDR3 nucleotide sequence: TGCACCAGCAGCGGGAGGGTCGACGAGCAGTACTTC.

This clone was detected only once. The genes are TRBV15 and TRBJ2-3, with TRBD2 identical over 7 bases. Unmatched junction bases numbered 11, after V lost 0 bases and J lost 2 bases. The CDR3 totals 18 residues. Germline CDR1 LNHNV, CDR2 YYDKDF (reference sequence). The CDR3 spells CATSRDTSGGRVTDTQYF. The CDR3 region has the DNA TGTGCCACCAGCAGAGACACCTCCGGGGGGAGGGTCACAGATACGCAGTATTTT.

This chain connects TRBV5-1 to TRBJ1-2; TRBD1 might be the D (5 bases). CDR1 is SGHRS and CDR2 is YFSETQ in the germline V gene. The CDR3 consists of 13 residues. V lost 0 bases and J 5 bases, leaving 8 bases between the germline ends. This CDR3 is CASSLVAGYGYTF. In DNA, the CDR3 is TGCGCCAGCAGCTTGGTCGCAGGGTATGGCTACACCTTC.

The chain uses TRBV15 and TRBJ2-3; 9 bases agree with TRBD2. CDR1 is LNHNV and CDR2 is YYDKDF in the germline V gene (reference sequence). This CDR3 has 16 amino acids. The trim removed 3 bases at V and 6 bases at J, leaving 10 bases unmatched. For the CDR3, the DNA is TGTGCCACCAGCAGCTCGGGACTAGCAATTGTGGATACGCAGTATTTT. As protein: CATSSSGLAIVDTQYF.

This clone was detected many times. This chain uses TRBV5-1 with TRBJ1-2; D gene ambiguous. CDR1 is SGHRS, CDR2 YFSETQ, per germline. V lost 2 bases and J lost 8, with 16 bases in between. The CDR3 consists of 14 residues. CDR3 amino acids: CASSFQTPEGGYTF. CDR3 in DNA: TGCGCCAGCAGCTTCCAGACTCCTGAAGGGGGCTACACCTTC.

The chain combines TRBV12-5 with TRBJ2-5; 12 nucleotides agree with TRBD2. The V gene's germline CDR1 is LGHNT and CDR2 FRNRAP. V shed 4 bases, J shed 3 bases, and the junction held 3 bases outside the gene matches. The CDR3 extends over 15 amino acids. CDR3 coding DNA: TGTGCTAGTGGTTCCGCTAGCGGGAGGGAAGAGACCCAGTACTTC. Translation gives CASGSASGREETQYF.

The CDR3: CASSLSPGWTTEAFF. CDR3 in DNA: TGTGCCAGCAGCTTAAGTCCAGGGTGGACCACTGAAGCTTTCTTT. The V call is TRBV7-3, the J call TRBJ1-1; TRBD1 might be the D (5 bases). Germline V gene data show CDR1 as SGHTA and CDR2 as FQGTGA. This CDR3 has 15 residues. Trimming removed 1 base from V and 4 bases from J, with 13 bases in between. Full variable domain (rest looked up from reference TRBV7-3 and TRBJ1-1): GAGVSQTPSNKVTEKGKYVELRCDPISGHTALYWYRQSLGQGPEFLIYFQGTGAADDSGLPNDRFFAVRPEGSVSTLKIQRTERGDSAVYLCASSLSPGWTTEAFFGQGTRLTVV.

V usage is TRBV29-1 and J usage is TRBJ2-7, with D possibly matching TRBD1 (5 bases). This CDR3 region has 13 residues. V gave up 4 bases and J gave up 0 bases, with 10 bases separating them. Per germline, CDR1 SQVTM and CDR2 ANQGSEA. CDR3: CSVVGGASYEQYF. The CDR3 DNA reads TGCAGCGTTGTCGGTGGGGCCTCCTACGAGCAGTACTTC.

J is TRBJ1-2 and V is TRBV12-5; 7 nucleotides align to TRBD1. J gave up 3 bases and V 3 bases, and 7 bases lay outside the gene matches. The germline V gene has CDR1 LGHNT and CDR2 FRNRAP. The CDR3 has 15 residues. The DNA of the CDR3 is TGTGCTAGTGGTTTACCGACAGGGAACTACTATGGCTACACCTTC. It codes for CASGLPTGNYYGYTF.

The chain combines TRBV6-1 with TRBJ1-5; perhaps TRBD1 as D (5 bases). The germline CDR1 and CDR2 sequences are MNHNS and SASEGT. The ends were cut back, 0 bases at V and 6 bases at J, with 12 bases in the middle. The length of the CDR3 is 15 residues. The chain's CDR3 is CASSEARGASQPQHF. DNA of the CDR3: TGTGCCAGCAGTGAAGCTCGAGGGGCAAGTCAGCCCCAGCATTTT.

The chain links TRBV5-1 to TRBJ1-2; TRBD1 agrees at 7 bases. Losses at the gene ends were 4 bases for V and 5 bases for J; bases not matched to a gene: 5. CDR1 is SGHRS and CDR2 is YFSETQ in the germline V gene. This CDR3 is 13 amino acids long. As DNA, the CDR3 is TGCGCCAGCAGCCTGGGACAGCTTTATGGCTACACCTTC. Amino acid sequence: CASSLGQLYGYTF.

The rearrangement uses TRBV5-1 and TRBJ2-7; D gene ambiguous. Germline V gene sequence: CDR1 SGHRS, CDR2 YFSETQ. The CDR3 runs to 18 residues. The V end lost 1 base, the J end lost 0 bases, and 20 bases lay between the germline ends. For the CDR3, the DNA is TGCGCCAGCAGCTTGAGGAGCCGAACTACCCTAAACTCCTACGAGCAGTACTTC. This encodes CASSLRSRTTLNSYEQYF.

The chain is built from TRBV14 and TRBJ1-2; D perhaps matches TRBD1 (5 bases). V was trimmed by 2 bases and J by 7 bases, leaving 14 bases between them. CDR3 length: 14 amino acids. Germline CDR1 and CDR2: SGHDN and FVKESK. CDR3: CASSQQVAGGGYTF. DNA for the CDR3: TGTGCCAGCAGCCAACAGGTCGCTGGGGGTGGCTACACCTTC.

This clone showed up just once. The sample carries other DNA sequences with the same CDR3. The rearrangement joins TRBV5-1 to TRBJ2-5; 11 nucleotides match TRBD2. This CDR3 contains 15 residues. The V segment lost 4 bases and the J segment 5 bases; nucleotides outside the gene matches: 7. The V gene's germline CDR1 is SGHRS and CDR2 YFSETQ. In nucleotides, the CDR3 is TGCGCCAGCAGCCGCGGGACTAGCGGCCAGGAGACCCAGTACTTC. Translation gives CASSRGTSGQETQYF. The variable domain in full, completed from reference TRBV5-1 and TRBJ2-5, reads KAGVTQTPRYLIKTRGQQVTLSCSPISGHRSVSWYQQTPGQGLQFLFEYFSETQRNKGNFPGRFSGRQFSNSRSEMNVSTLELGDSALYLCASSRGTSGQETQYFGPGTRLLVL.

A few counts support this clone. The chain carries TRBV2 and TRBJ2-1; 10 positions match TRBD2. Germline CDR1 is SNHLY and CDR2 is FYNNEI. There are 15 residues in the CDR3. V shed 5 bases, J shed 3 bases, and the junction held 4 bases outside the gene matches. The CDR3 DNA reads TGTGCCAGCAGTTGGGGACTAGCGCTCTACAATGAGCAGTTCTTC. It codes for CASSWGLALYNEQFF.

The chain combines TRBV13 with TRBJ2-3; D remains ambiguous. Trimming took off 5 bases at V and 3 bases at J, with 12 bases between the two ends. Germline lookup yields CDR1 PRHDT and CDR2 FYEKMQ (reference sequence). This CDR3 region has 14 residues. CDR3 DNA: TGTGCCAGCAGCCAACTACATTTGACAGATACGCAGTATTTT. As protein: CASSQLHLTDTQYF. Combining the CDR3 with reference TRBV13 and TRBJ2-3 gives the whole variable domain AAGVIQSPRHLIKEKRETATLKCYPIPRHDTVYWYQQGPGQDPQFLISFYEKMQSDKGSIPDRFSAQQFSDYHSELNMSSLELGDSALYFCASSQLHLTDTQYFGPGTRLTVL.